The rows below give T cell receptor beta chains drawn from one sample of a study of blood T cell repertoires in COVID-19. The assay was immunoSEQ multiplex PCR, and TCRdb's table has in-frame clones only and misses some. Of roughly 190,000 clones in the sample, approximately 84% were seen once. Specimen: PBMCs or T cells enriched from blood (not recorded which). The receptors originated from a woman aged 30 to 39 who had recovered from COVID-19. CDR3s include the opening cysteine and the closing phenylalanine or tryptophan. A D gene is named only where the DNA matches it firmly. Not every row has a clone size; where given, it reads once, few, many or a size class.

TRBV7-2	once	NA	TRBJ2-3	TGTGCCAGCACCACCTCAGGGAGCACAGATACGCAGTATTTT	CASTTSGSTDTQYF
TRBV9	few	TRBD1	TRBJ1-6	TGTGCCAGCAGCGTCGGACCGGGACAGGGGGCTCCCCTCCACTTT	CASSVGPGQGAPLHF
TRBV7-2	NA	NA	TRBJ1-3	TGTGCCAGCAGTAAAGACAGGTTCTCTGGAAACACCATATATTTT	CASSKDRFSGNTIYF
TRBV2	NA	NA	TRBJ1-4	TGTGCCAGCAGTGGACAGAGATCTAATGAAAAACTGTTTTTT	CASSGQRSNEKLFF
TRBV7-8	few	TRBD2	TRBJ2-5	TGTGCCAGCAGGATAAGACCGGCGGGAGTGAGTCAAGAGACCCAGTACTTC	CASRIRPAGVSQETQYF
TRBV14	NA	NA	TRBJ1-5	TGTGCCAGCAGCCGGACGGGGAGCAATCAGCCCCAGCATTTT	CASSRTGSNQPQHF
TRBV5-1	NA	TRBD2	TRBJ2-1	TGCGCCAGCAGCTTGGAAGGTAGCGGGGGGTTGGCGACCCCAATCGGTGAGCAGTTCTTC	CASSLEGSGGLATPIGEQFF
TRBV9	NA	NA	TRBJ2-4	TGTGCCAGCAGCGTAGAGAAACCAGTAGCCAAAAACATTCAGTACTTC	CASSVEKPVAKNIQYF
TRBV7-2	NA	TRBD2	TRBJ2-3	TGTGCCAGCAGCTCTAGCGGGGGGCGTCTAGATACGCAGTATTTT	CASSSSGGRLDTQYF
TRBV11-1	NA	NA	TRBJ2-4	TGTGCCAGCAGCGGAGGGGGCGATCAGTACTTC	CASSGGGDQYF
TRBV5-1	NA	NA	TRBJ2-2	TGCGCCAGCAGCTTGGGAGGGACTCACACCGGGGAGCTGTTTTTT	CASSLGGTHTGELFF
TRBV19	NA	NA	TRBJ1-1	TGTGCCAGTAGTAAACCTCAGGGGAACACTGAAGCTTTCTTT	CASSKPQGNTEAFF
TRBV15	NA	NA	TRBJ2-7	TGTGCCACCAGCGAACGGGGAATCGAGCAGTACTTC	CATSERGIEQYF
TRBV28	few	TRBD1	TRBJ1-2	TGTGCCAGCAGTTTAACTGGGACAGGGGCTAACTATGGCTACACCTTC	CASSLTGTGANYGYTF
TRBV5-5	NA	NA	TRBJ1-1	TGTGCCAGCAGCTTGATTGGGTCCGGGGGCACTGAAGCTTTCTTT	CASSLIGSGGTEAFF